These T cell receptor beta chains were read from a single sample in a study of blood T cell repertoires in COVID-19. This table comes from immunoSEQ multiplex PCR, and its TCRdb copy is limited to in-frame clones, with some not included. The repertoire has around 250,000 clones, 70% to 90% of them found once; the top ten carry approximately 1.9%. The sample was PBMCs or T cells enriched from blood (not recorded which). The receptors derive from a woman between 45 and 60 years old who had recovered from COVID-19. The CDR3 runs from the conserved cysteine through the conserved F or W. The D gene is left open where the match is weak. The size of a clone is reported for some rows only, either as once, few or many, or as a class for expanded clones.

CDR3 DNA	CDR3 protein	J gene	clone size	D gene	V gene
TGTGCCAGCAGTTTCAGTTACAATCAGCCCCAGCATTTT	CASSFSYNQPQHF	TRBJ1-5	.	.	TRBV28
TGTGCCAGCAGCTTGGGCGGGGTTCGTAACTATGGCTACACCTTC	CASSLGGVRNYGYTF	TRBJ1-2	.	.	TRBV7-9
TGTGCCAGCAGCTTAGGGGGACAGGGAATTAATTCACCCCTCCACTTT	CASSLGGQGINSPLHF	TRBJ1-6	.	TRBD1	TRBV11-2
TGTGCCAGCAGCTTAGATGTGGCGGGGAACACCGGGGAGCTGTTTTTT	CASSLDVAGNTGELFF	TRBJ2-2	once	.	TRBV11-3
TGTGCCAGCAGTGCTCGGGTCCCCGAGGGAACTGAAGCTTTCTTT	CASSARVPEGTEAFF	TRBJ1-1	.	.	TRBV2
TGTGCCAGCAGTTTACTAGCGGGAGGGTGGCAGACCCAGTACTTC	CASSLLAGGWQTQYF	TRBJ2-5	few	TRBD2	TRBV27
TGTGCCAGCAGCTACGGACAGCTTGAAGCTTTCTTT	CASSYGQLEAFF	TRBJ1-1	.	.	TRBV13
TGTGCCAGCAGTTTCTCCGGGGGAGGCTTTAGGGCTTTCTTT	CASSFSGGGFRAFF	TRBJ1-1	.	.	TRBV27
TGCGCCAGCAGCTTGATTAACCCGGGACAGGGAGATTCACCCCTCCACTTT	CASSLINPGQGDSPLHF	TRBJ1-6	.	TRBD1	TRBV5-1
TGTGCCAGCAGTTTCCTCGACAGGGCGCGGGATGGCTACACCTTC	CASSFLDRARDGYTF	TRBJ1-2	once	TRBD1	TRBV27
TGTGCCAGCAGCGTTCTTGCGGGAGGGACAGATACGCAGTATTTT	CASSVLAGGTDTQYF	TRBJ2-3	.	TRBD2	TRBV9
TGTGCCAGCAGCCAACAGGGACTAGCGGGAGTGAACCAGTACTTC	CASSQQGLAGVNQYF	TRBJ2-4	.	TRBD2	TRBV5-4
TGTGCCAGCAGCTTAGCGGTCCCCCAGAGCGCCGCTGGGTCTGAGCAGTACTTC	CASSLAVPQSAAGSEQYF	TRBJ2-7	.	.	TRBV7-2
TGTGCCAGCAGTTTATGGCAGGGCGCCACTGAAGCTTTCTTT	CASSLWQGATEAFF	TRBJ1-1	.	.	TRBV28
TGTGCCAGCAGCTCCCTTAGCGGATACACCGGGGAGCTGTTTTTT	CASSSLSGYTGELFF	TRBJ2-2	.	.	TRBV7-2
TGTGCCAGCAGCCAAGAAGCGCGGGAGGGGAATGAGCAGTTCTTC	CASSQEAREGNEQFF	TRBJ2-1	few	TRBD2	TRBV4-2
TGTGCCAGCAGCTTACTCGTTAGCTCTGGAAACACCATATATTTT	CASSLLVSSGNTIYF	TRBJ1-3	.	.	TRBV11-2
TGTGCTAGCAGCATTGGACAGGGTGGTGAGCAGTTCTTC	CASSIGQGGEQFF	TRBJ2-1	.	TRBD1	TRBV7-7
TGCGCCAGCAGCCAACACAGGGAAGGCTACGAGCAGTACTTC	CASSQHREGYEQYF	TRBJ2-7	.	.	TRBV4-1
TGTGCCAGCACCGGGACTAGCGGGAGCGATGAGCAGTTCTTC	CASTGTSGSDEQFF	TRBJ2-1	.	TRBD2	TRBV2
TGTGCCAGCAGCCGGGACACAATTCGGGAAGCTTTCTTT	CASSRDTIREAFF	TRBJ1-1	.	.	TRBV14
TGTGCCAGCAGCTCGACAGGGGGCGCAGCAGGTCAGCCCCAGCATTTT	CASSSTGGAAGQPQHF	TRBJ1-5	.	TRBD1	TRBV7-8
TGTGCCAGCAGCCAGACACAGGTGAACACTGAAGCTTTCTTT	CASSQTQVNTEAFF	TRBJ1-1	.	.	TRBV4-2
TGTGCCAGCAGCTTGGCCAGCGGGGGGGCCTACAATGAGCAGTTCTTC	CASSLASGGAYNEQFF	TRBJ2-1	.	TRBD2	TRBV5-4
TGTGCCAGCAGCCCACTTCGGGATGGCAATCAGCCCCAGCATTTT	CASSPLRDGNQPQHF	TRBJ1-5	.	.	TRBV7-9
TGTGCGTTATTCGACCAGGTCGGAAACACCATATATTTT	CALFDQVGNTIYF	TRBJ1-3	.	.	TRBV10-3
TGCGCCAGCAGCTTGGACAGGGGCGGGACTGATAATGAGCAGTTCTTC	CASSLDRGGTDNEQFF	TRBJ2-1	.	.	TRBV5-1
TGCGCCAGCAGCTTGACAGGGGTTATAGACGAGCAGTACTTC	CASSLTGVIDEQYF	TRBJ2-7	.	TRBD1	TRBV5-1
TGTGCCAGCAGCCTCACAACAGGGGGGAGCTATGGCTACACCTTC	CASSLTTGGSYGYTF	TRBJ1-2	.	TRBD1	TRBV9
TGTGCCAGCTCACCCGGACAGGTAGTAGCTTTCTTT	CASSPGQVVAFF	TRBJ1-1	.	TRBD1	TRBV18
TGTGCCAGCAGTTTGCTAGCGGGAGCGGGAACCTACGAGCAGTACTTC	CASSLLAGAGTYEQYF	TRBJ2-7	.	TRBD2	TRBV28
TGTGCCAGCAAACTAGCGGGAGGCCCGGGGATGGGAGTCAACTACAATGAGCAGTTCTTC	CASKLAGGPGMGVNYNEQFF	TRBJ2-1	.	TRBD2	TRBV2
TGCGCCAGCAGTCAATCCCCGGACAGGGGCAGCTCTGGAAACACCATATATTTT	CASSQSPDRGSSGNTIYF	TRBJ1-3	.	TRBD1	TRBV23-1
TGTGCCAGCTCACCATGGGCGGGAGCTCATAATGAGCAGTTCTTC	CASSPWAGAHNEQFF	TRBJ2-1	.	TRBD2	TRBV18
TGTGCCAGCAGCTTAGACGGACAGGACGTGGATACGCAGTATTTT	CASSLDGQDVDTQYF	TRBJ2-3	.	TRBD1	TRBV7-2
TGTGCCAGCAAGAGGGGACTCCGTGGAAACACCATATATTTT	CASKRGLRGNTIYF	TRBJ1-3	.	.	TRBV28
TGTGCCAGCAGCCAATTTGGACAGGGGATAGATGAGCAGTTCTTC	CASSQFGQGIDEQFF	TRBJ2-1	once	TRBD1	TRBV16
TGTGCCATCAGTTCGGGACTAGCGCCCTACGAGCAGTACTTC	CAISSGLAPYEQYF	TRBJ2-7	.	TRBD2	TRBV10-3
TGTGCCAGCAGTGAATATTCACCGGGACACCGTTACGAGCAGTACTTC	CASSEYSPGHRYEQYF	TRBJ2-7	.	.	TRBV6-1
TGTGCCAGCGGTAAGGAGGGACCGTATGGCTACACCTTC	CASGKEGPYGYTF	TRBJ1-2	.	.	TRBV2
TGTGCCAGCAGCACCCGGACGGAGGGGATCGAACCCCTCCACTTT	CASSTRTEGIEPLHF	TRBJ1-6	.	.	TRBV3-1/TRBV3-2
TGTGCCAGCAGTACCATAGCAGGGGACACACTCGAGCAGTACTTC	CASSTIAGDTLEQYF	TRBJ2-7	.	.	TRBV28
TGTGCCAGCAGACGACAGCCGAGCTCCTACGAGCAGTACTTC	CASRRQPSSYEQYF	TRBJ2-7	.	.	TRBV6-5
TGTGCCAGCAGCAAACGACAGGGGGCTGACTCCTACAATGAGCAGTTCTTC	CASSKRQGADSYNEQFF	TRBJ2-1	once	TRBD1	TRBV9
TGTGCCAGCAGCTTGGGGACTAGGTTAAGTAATGAGCAGTTCTTC	CASSLGTRLSNEQFF	TRBJ2-1	.	TRBD2	TRBV5-4
TGTGCTAGTGCTGGACAGGGAGCGGAAGGGGAGCTGTTTTTT	CASAGQGAEGELFF	TRBJ2-2	few	TRBD1	TRBV12-5
TGTGCCAGCAGCTTGCAGGGGATACACTATGGCTACACCTTC	CASSLQGIHYGYTF	TRBJ1-2	.	.	TRBV5-6
TGTGCCAGCAGTGATGAGTGGGTGGACTACGTCGGGAACACCGGGGAGCTGTTTTTT	CASSDEWVDYVGNTGELFF	TRBJ2-2	.	.	TRBV6-4
TGTGCCGGAGGACAGGGGTATAATTCACCCCTCCACTTT	CAGGQGYNSPLHF	TRBJ1-6	.	TRBD1	TRBV19
TGTGCCAGCAGCTTGTTGGGACAGGGCCAAGAGACCCAGTACTTC	CASSLLGQGQETQYF	TRBJ2-5	.	TRBD1	TRBV7-2
TGCAGCGTTATGGGATCGGGACTAGCGGGAGGCGAGACCCAGTACTTC	CSVMGSGLAGGETQYF	TRBJ2-5	.	TRBD2	TRBV29-1
TGCAGCGTTGAACAAACCCGGGCAGATACGCAGTATTTT	CSVEQTRADTQYF	TRBJ2-3	.	.	TRBV29-1
TGCGCCAGCAGCTTGGGGCAGGGGGCGTCGAACACTGAAGCTTTCTTT	CASSLGQGASNTEAFF	TRBJ1-1	.	TRBD1	TRBV5-1